What follows is one T cell receptor (beta chain) and its context. The antigen is not known. This entry comes from a study of T cells after yellow fever vaccination. Study-wide points: Boosting was followed by the reappearance of most primary-vaccination clones (under 97% CD4, around 86% CD8). FACS-sorted repertoires might harbor abundant contaminating clonotypes from the bulk population.

This CDR3 is 13 amino acids long. The germline V gene has CDR1 SGHDN and CDR2 FVKESK. Deletions cut 4 bases from V and 2 bases from J, with 9 bases between. TCRdb reprocessed the 5' RACE reads via MiXCR and lists one record per CDR3 protein. In the table there are under 550,000 distinct CDR3 sequences, around a fifth of which are singletons. This TCR was sampled from a man between 18 and 29 years old who received the YFV17D yellow fever vaccine. This specimen was PBMCs, taken roughly 23 days after the first yellow fever vaccination. The chain has TRBV14 and TRBJ2-7, with D perhaps being TRBD1 or TRBD2 (5 bases each). DNA for the CDR3: TGTGCCAGCAGCCCGGGACCCCCCTACGAGCAGTACTTC. Amino acids: CASSPGPPYEQYF.